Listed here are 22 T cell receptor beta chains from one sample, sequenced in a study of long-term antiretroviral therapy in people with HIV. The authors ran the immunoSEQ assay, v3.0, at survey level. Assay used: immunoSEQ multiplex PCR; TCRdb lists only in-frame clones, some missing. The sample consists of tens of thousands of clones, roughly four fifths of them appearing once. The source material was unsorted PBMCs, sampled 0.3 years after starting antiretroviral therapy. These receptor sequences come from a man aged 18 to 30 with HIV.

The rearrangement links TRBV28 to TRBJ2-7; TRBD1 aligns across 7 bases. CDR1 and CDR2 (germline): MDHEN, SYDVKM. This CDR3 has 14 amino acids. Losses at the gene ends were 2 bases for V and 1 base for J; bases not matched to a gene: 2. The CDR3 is CASSLTGDSYEQYF. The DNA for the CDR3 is TGTGCCAGCAGTTTAACAGGGGATTCCTACGAGCAGTACTTC. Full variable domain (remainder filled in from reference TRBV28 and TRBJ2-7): DVKVTQSSRYLVKRTGEKVFLECVQDMDHENMFWYRQDPGLGLRLIYFSYDVKMKEKGDIPEGYSVSREKKERFSLILESASTNQTSMYLCASSLTGDSYEQYFGPGTRLTVT.

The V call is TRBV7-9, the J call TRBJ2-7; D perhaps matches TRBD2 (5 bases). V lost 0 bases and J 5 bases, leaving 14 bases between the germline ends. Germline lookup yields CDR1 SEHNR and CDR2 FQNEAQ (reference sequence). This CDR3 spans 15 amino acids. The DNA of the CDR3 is TGTGCCAGCAGCTTAGCGCGCAGGATCGGGGACGAGCAGTACTTC. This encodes CASSLARRIGDEQYF.

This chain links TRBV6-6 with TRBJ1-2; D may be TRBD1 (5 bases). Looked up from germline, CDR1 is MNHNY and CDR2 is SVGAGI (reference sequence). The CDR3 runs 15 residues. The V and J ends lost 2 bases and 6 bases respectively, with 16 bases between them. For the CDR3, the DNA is TGTGCCAGCAGTTACGGGGGGGGACCTCTTGATGGCTACACCTTC. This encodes CASSYGGGPLDGYTF.

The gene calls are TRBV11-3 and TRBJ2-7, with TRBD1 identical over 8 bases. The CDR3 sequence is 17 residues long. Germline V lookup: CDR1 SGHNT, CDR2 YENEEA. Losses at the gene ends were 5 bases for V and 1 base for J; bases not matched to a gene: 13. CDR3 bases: TGTGCCAGCAGCCCGCAAATACCGGGACAGGTTTCCTACGAGCAGTACTTC. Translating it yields CASSPQIPGQVSYEQYF.

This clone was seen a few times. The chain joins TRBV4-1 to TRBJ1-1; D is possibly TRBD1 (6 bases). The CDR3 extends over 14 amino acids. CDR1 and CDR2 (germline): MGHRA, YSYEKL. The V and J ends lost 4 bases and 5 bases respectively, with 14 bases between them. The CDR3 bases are TGCGCCAGCAGCCGACAGGCATCGGGAACTGAAGCTTTCTTT. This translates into CASSRQASGTEAFF.

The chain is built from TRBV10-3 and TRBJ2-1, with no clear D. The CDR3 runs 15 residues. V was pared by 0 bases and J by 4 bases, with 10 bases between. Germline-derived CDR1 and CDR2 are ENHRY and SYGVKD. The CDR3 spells CAISESGTVYNEQFF. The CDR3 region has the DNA TGTGCCATCAGTGAGTCGGGAACAGTTTACAATGAGCAGTTCTTC.

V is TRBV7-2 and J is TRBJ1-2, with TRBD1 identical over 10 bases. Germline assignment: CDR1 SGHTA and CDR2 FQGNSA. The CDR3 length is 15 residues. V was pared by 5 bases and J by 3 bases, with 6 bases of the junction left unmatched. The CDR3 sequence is CASSLRTGGDYGYTF. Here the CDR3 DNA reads TGTGCCAGCAGCCTAAGGACAGGGGGGGACTATGGCTACACCTTC.

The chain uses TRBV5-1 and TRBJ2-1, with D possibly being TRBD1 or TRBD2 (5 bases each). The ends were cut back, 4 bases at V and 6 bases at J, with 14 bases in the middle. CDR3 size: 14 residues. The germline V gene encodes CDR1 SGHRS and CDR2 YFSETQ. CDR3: CASSLGHEGNEQFF. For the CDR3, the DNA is TGCGCCAGCAGCCTAGGACACGAGGGCAATGAGCAGTTCTTC.

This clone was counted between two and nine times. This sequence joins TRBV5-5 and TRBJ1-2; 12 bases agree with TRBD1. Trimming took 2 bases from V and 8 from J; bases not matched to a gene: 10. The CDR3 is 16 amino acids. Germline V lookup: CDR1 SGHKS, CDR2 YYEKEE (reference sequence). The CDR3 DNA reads TGTGCCAGCAGCTTTGAGGTTGGGACAGGGGGCAAGGGCTACACCTTC. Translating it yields CASSFEVGTGGKGYTF.

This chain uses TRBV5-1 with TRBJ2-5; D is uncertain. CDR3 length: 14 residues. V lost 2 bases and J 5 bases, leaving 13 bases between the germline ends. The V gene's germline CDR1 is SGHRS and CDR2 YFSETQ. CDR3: CASSFRLPDETQYF. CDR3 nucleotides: TGCGCCAGCAGCTTTAGGCTTCCTGATGAGACCCAGTACTTC. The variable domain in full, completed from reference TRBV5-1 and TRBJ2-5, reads KAGVTQTPRYLIKTRGQQVTLSCSPISGHRSVSWYQQTPGQGLQFLFEYFSETQRNKGNFPGRFSGRQFSNSRSEMNVSTLELGDSALYLCASSFRLPDETQYFGPGTRLLVL.

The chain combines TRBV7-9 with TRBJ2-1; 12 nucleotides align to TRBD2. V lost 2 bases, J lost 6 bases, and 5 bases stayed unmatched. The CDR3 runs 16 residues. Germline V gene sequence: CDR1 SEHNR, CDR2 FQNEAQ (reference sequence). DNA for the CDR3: TGTGCCAGCAGCTTACTGACTAGCGGGAGTGGCAATGAGCAGTTCTTC. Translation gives CASSLLTSGSGNEQFF.

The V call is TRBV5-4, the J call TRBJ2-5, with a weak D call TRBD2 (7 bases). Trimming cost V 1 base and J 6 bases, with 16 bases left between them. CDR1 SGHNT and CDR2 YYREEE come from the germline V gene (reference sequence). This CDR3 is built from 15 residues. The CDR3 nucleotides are TGTGCCAGCAGCTTGTTTGGGGGGGCGGCGAAGACCCAGTACTTC. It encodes CASSLFGGAAKTQYF.

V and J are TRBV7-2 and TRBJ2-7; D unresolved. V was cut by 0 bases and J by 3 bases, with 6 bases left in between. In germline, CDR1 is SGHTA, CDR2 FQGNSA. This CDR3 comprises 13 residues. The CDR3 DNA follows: TGTGCCAGCAGCTTAGCTAGGAGCTACGAGCAGTACTTC. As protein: CASSLARSYEQYF.

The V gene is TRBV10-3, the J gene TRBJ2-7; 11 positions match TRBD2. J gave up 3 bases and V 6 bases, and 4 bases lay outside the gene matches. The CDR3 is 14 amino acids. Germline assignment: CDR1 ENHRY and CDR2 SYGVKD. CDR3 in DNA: TGTGCCATCAGGGATAGCGGGGGGGACTACGAGCAGTACTTC. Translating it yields CAIRDSGGDYEQYF.

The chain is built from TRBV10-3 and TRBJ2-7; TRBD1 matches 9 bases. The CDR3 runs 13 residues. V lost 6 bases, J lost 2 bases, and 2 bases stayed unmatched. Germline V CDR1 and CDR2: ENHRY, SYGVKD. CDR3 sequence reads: CAIRTGGAYEQYF. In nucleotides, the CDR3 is TGTGCCATCAGAACAGGGGGCGCCTACGAGCAGTACTTC.

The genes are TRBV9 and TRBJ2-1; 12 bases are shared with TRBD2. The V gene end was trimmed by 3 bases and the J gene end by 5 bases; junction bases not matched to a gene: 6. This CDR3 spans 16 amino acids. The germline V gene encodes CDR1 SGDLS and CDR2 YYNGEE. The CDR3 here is CASSATGLAGNNEQFF. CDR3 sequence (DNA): TGTGCCAGCAGCGCTACGGGACTAGCGGGCAACAATGAGCAGTTCTTC.

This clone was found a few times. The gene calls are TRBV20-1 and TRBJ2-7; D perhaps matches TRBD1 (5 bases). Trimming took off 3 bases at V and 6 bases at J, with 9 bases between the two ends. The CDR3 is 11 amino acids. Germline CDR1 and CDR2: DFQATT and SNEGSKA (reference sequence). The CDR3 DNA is TGCAGTGCTAGCGGACACCGCGAGCAGTACTTC. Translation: CSASGHREQYF.

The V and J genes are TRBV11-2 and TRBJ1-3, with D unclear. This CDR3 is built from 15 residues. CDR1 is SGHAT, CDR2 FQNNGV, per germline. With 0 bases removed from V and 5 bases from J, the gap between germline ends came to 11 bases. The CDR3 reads CASSLERSPRNTIYF. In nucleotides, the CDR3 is TGTGCCAGCAGCTTAGAGCGGAGTCCTAGAAACACCATATATTTT. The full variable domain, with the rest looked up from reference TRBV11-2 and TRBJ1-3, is EAGVAQSPRYKIIEKRQSVAFWCNPISGHATLYWYQQILGQGPKLLIQFQNNGVVDDSQLPKDRFSAERLKGVDSTLKIQPAKLEDSAVYLCASSLERSPRNTIYFGEGSWLTVV.

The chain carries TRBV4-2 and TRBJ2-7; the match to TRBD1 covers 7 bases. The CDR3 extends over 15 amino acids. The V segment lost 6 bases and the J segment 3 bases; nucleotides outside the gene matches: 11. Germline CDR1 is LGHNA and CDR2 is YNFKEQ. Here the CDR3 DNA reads TGTGCCAGCAGGTATACAGGGGATGGCAGCTACGAGCAGTACTTC. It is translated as CASRYTGDGSYEQYF.

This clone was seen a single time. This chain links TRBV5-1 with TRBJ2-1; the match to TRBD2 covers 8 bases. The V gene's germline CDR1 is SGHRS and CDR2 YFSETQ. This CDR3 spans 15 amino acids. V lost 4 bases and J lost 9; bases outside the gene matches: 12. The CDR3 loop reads CASSHSGTGLVEQFF. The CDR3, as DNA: TGCGCCAGCAGCCATAGCGGGACGGGCTTGGTTGAGCAGTTCTTC.

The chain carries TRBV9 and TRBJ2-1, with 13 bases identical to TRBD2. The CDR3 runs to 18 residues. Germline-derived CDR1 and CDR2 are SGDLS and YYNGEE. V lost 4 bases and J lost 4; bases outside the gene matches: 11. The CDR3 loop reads CASSITSGTSGVYNEQFF. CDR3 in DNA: TGTGCCAGCAGCATTACGTCCGGGACTAGCGGGGTTTACAATGAGCAGTTCTTC.

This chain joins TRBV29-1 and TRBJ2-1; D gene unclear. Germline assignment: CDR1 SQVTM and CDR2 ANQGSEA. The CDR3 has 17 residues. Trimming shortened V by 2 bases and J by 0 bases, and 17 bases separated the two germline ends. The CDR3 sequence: CSVESTALQSSYNEQFF. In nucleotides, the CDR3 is TGCAGCGTTGAAAGCACGGCCTTGCAAAGCTCCTACAATGAGCAGTTCTTC.